A single T cell receptor beta chain is shown here with its context. As yet, its antigen is unknown. This sample was included in a study of Tregs in tolerant kidney transplant recipients. Profiling relied on immunoSEQ multiplex PCR, and the TCRdb table lists in-frame clones only, not all of them. The sample has about 240,000 clones; about four fifths are singletons. Unstimulated Tregs (CD4+CD25+CD127-) and CD4+CD25- non-Tregs were sorted from PBMCs. The CDR3 extends over 15 amino acids. CDR1 is SGHRS and CDR2 is YFSETQ in the germline V gene. The ends were cut back, 0 bases at V and 3 bases at J, with 13 bases in the middle. Study results and caveats: No direct test of biological reproducibility was done here.

This clonotype was sampled from a human donor in good health. The chain links TRBV5-1 to TRBJ2-7, with D possibly TRBD2 on 6 matching bases. The source material was CD4+ T cells from blood. The CDR3 DNA is TGCGCCAGCAGCTTGGTGGCGGGGAGCCACTACGAGCAGTACTTC. Protein product: CASSLVAGSHYEQYF.